This TCR beta chain was captured in a study of blood T cell repertoires in COVID-19. Study at large: Italy, Spain and the United States were the sources of the convalescent and acute COVID-19 samples. Sources were T cells, B-cell-depleted T cells, or PBMCs; the material itself was cDNA or gDNA.

In the source study's methods: How many nucleated cells were present was estimated from reference gene primer amplification. Libraries were prepared by immunoSEQ multiplex PCR; TCRdb keeps only in-frame clonotypes and omits some of them. V, J and clone size are taken as reported in that table, and D and trimming were inferred from the DNA itself. The table shows roughly 93,000 clones, with more than 75% occurring only once. The CDR3 runs 13 residues. V shed 8 bases, J shed 11 bases, and the junction held 12 bases outside the gene matches. CDR1 is SGHTA, CDR2 FQGNSA, per germline. This clone has only one observation.

The chain couples TRBV7-2 to TRBJ2-3; TRBD2 aligns across 8 bases. The sequenced material came from peripheral blood. This receptor was taken from a human donor in a cohort sampled during active COVID-19. This chain's CDR3 is CASERGLREGQYF. Here the CDR3 DNA reads TGTGCCAGCGAAAGGGGTCTCCGGGAGGGGCAGTATTTT.